Below, 7 T cell receptor beta chains from the same sample are listed, as sequenced in a study of T cell repertoires in aging, cancer and after chemotherapy. The template was genomic DNA from peripheral blood, not RNA. A mixed TRB-A/B primer pool amplified rearranged TRB by multiplex touch-down PCR. TCRdb recomputed calls from the multiplex PCR reads with MiXCR, one row per CDR3 protein. In the table there are around 5,300 distinct CDR3 sequences, roughly 26% of which are singletons. Input material: blood. The receptor source for this set is a human donor in good health.

This chain links TRBV11-1 with TRBJ1-2; perhaps TRBD1 as D (6 bases). The V and J ends lost 5 bases and 2 bases respectively, with 15 bases between them. The CDR3 has 15 residues. Germline V gene lookup returns CDR1 SGHAT and CDR2 FQDESV (reference sequence). The CDR3 DNA sequence: TGTGCCAGCAGCCCCCCCCAGGGGTGGAACTATGGCTACACCTTC. Its translation is CASSPPQGWNYGYTF.

By proportion, this clonotype is medium-sized. The genes are TRBV15 and TRBJ2-1; possibly TRBD1 for D (6 bases). V gave up 1 base and J gave up 2 bases, with 6 bases separating them. There are 14 residues in the CDR3. Germline V gene sequence: CDR1 LNHNV, CDR2 YYDKDF (reference sequence). The CDR3 reads CATSRAGAYNEQFF. The CDR3 DNA follows: TGTGCCACCAGCAGAGCAGGGGCCTACAATGAGCAGTTCTTC.

This clonotype was detected a few times. The V call is TRBV6-4, the J call TRBJ1-1; D not certain. Looked up from germline, CDR1 is MRHNA and CDR2 is SNTAGT. Trimming removed 5 bases at V and 3 bases at J, with 10 bases between. This CDR3 is 13 amino acids long. The CDR3 nucleotides are TGTGCCAGCAGTTCTAACTGGGACACTGAAGCTTTCTTT. It translates to CASSSNWDTEAFF.

By its share, this clonotype is medium-sized (0.01 to 0.1%). This CDR3 reads CASSSSTGELFF. CDR3 bases: TGTGCCAGCAGCTCAAGTACCGGGGAGCTGTTTTTT. The V call is TRBV5-6, the J call TRBJ2-2; D unclear. Between the trimmed V and J ends, which lost 3 bases and 5 bases, there was a span of 5 bases. The CDR3 covers 12 residues. The V gene's germline CDR1 is SGHDT and CDR2 YYEEEE. The whole variable domain, remainder taken from reference TRBV5-6 and TRBJ2-2, is DAGVTQSPTHLIKTRGQQVTLRCSPKSGHDTVSWYQQALGQGPQFIFQYYEEEERQRGNFPDRFSGHQFPNYSSELNVNALLLGDSALYLCASSSSTGELFFGEGSRLTVL.

About this clonotype itself: A read error may be the cause here, since a much bigger clone is one base away. The rearrangement links TRBV6-2 or TRBV6-3 to TRBJ2-2; D is perhaps TRBD1 (5 bases). V was shortened by 5 bases and J by 4 bases, with 14 bases between the two germline ends. The CDR3 extends over 15 amino acids. Germline V gives CDR1 MNHEY, CDR2 SVGEGT. CDR3: CASSMDTRGTGELFF. CDR3 coding DNA: TGTGCCAGCAGTATGGACACCCGCGGCACCGGGGAGCTGTTTTTT.

Relative to its sample, this clonotype is medium-sized (0.01 to 0.1%). This rearrangement joins TRBV19 to TRBJ1-5; D is possibly TRBD1 (6 bases). The germline gives CDR1 LNHDA, CDR2 SQIVND (reference sequence). V gave up 1 base and J gave up 5 bases, with 15 bases separating them. The CDR3 has 16 amino acids. The DNA of the CDR3 is TGTGCCAGTAGTATAGTAGGGGAGGGGGAACATCAGCCCCAGCATTTT. This sequence encodes CASSIVGEGEHQPQHF.

This clonotype is medium-sized in the sample. The V and J genes are TRBV6-2 or TRBV6-3 and TRBJ1-2, with 8 bases matching TRBD1. After removal of 4 bases from V and 0 bases from J, the junction contained 1 base not matched to a gene. The CDR3 contains 14 residues. Germline V gene lookup returns CDR1 MNHEY and CDR2 SVGEGT. The CDR3 bases are TGTGCCAGCAGTTCGACAGGGGCTAACTATGGCTACACCTTC. This sequence encodes CASSSTGANYGYTF.